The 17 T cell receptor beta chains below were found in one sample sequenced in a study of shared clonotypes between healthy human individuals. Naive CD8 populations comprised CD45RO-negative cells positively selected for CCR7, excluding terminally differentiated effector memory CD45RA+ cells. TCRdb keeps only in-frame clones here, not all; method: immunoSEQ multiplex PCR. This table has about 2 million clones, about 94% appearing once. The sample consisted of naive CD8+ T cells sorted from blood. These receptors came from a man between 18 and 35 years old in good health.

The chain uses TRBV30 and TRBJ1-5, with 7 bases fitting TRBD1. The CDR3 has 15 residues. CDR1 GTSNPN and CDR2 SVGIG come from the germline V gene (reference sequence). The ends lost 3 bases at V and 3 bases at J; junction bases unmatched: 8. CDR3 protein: CAWSGSTGVNQPQHF. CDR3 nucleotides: TGTGCCTGGAGCGGAAGTACAGGGGTCAATCAGCCCCAGCATTTT.

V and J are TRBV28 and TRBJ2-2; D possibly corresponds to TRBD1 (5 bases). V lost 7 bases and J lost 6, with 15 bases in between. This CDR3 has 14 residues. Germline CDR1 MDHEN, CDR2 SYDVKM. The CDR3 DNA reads TGTGCCAGCACCCTCCAGGGTGGGTCCGGGGAGCTGTTTTTT. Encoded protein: CASTLQGGSGELFF.

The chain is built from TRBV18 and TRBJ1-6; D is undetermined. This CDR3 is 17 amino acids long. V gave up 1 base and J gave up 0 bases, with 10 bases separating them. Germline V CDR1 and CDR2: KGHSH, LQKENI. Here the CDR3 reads CASSPLGTDSYNSPLHF. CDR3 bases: TGTGCCAGCTCACCACTCGGCACGGACTCCTATAATTCACCCCTCCACTTT.

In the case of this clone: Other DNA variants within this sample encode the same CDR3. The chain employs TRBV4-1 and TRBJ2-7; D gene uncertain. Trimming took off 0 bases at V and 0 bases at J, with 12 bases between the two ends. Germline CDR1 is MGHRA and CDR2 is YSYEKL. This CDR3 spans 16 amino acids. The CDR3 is CASSQEELPSSYEQYF. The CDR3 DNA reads TGCGCCAGCAGCCAAGAGGAATTACCAAGCTCCTACGAGCAGTACTTC.

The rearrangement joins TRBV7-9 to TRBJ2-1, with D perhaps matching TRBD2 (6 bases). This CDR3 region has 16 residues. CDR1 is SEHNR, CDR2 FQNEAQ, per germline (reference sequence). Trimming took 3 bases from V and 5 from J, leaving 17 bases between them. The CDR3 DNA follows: TGTGCCAGCAGCTTCAGTAGCGGCCCGAGGGACAATGAGCAGTTCTTC. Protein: CASSFSSGPRDNEQFF.

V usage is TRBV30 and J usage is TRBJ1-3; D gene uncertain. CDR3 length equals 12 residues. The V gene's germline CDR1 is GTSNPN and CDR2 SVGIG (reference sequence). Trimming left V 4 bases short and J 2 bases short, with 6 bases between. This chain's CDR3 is CAWIFAGNTIYF. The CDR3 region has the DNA TGTGCCTGGATATTCGCTGGAAACACCATATATTTT.

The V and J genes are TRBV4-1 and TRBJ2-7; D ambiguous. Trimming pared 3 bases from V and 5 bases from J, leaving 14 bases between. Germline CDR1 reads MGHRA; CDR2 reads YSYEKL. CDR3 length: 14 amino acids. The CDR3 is CASSHLDTVDEQYF. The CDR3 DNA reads TGCGCCAGCAGCCACCTCGACACGGTGGACGAGCAGTACTTC.

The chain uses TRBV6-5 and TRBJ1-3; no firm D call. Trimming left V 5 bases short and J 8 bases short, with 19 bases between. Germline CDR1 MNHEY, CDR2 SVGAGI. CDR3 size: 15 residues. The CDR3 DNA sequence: TGTGCCAGCAGTACGCTCTGGGGTATAGAGGACACCATATATTTT. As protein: CASSTLWGIEDTIYF.

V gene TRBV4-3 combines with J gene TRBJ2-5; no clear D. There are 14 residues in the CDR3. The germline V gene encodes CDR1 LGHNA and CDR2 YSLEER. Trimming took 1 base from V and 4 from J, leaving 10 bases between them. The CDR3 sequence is CASSQGTYGETQYF. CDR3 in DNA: TGCGCCAGCAGCCAAGGGACCTACGGAGAGACCCAGTACTTC.

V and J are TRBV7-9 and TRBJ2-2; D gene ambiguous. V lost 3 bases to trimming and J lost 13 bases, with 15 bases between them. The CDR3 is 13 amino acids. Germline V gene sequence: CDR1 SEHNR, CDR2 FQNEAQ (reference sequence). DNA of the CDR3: TGTGCCAGCAGCTTCTCCACAACCGTGGGGCTGTTTTTT. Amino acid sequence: CASSFSTTVGLFF.

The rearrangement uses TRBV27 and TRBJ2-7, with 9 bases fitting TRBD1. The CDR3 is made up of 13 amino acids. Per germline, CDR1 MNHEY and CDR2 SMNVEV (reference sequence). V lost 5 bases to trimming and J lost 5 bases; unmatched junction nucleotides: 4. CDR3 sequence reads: CASSHGTGNEQYF. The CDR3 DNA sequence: TGTGCCAGCAGTCACGGGACAGGGAACGAGCAGTACTTC.

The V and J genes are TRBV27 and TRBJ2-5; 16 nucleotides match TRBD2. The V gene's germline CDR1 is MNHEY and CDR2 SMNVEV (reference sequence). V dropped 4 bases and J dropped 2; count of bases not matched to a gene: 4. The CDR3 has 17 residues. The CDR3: CASSYLGLAGGQETQYF. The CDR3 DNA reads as TGTGCCAGCAGTTATCTGGGACTAGCGGGAGGGCAAGAGACCCAGTACTTC.

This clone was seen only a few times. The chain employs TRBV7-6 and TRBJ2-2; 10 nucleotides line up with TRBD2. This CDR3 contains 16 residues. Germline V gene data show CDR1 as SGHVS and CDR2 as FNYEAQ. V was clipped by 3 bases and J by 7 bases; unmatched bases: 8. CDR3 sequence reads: CASSLASGSGLGELFF. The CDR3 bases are TGTGCCAGCAGCTTGGCTAGCGGGAGCGGGCTCGGGGAGCTGTTTTTT.

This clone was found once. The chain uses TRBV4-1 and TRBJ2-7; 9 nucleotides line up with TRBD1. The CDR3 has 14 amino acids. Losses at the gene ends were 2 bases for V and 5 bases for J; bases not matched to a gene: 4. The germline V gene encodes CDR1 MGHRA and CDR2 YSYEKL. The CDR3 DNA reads TGCGCCAGCAGCCAACTTACAGGGGGCAACGAGCAGTACTTC. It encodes CASSQLTGGNEQYF.

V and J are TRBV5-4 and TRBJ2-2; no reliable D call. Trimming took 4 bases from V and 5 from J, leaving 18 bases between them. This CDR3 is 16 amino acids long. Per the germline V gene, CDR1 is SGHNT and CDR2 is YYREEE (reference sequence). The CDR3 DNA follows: TGTGCCAGCAGCCGATCGCGCGTCGACGGGACCGGGGAGCTGTTTTTT. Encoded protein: CASSRSRVDGTGELFF.

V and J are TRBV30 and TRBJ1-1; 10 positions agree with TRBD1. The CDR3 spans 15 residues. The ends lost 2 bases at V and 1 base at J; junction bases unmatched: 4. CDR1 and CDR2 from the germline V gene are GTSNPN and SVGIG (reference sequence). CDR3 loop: CAWSRTGGGNTEAFF. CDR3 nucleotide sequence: TGTGCCTGGAGTAGGACAGGGGGAGGGAACACTGAAGCTTTCTTT.

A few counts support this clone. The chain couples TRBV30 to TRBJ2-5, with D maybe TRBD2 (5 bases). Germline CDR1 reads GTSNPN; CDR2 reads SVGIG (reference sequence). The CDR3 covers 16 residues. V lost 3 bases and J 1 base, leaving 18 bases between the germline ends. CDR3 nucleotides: TGTGCCTGGAGGGACTTTAGCGAGTCCAGCCAAGAGACCCAGTACTTC. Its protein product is CAWRDFSESSQETQYF. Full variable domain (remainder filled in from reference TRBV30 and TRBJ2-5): SQTIHQWPATLVQPVGSPLSLECTVEGTSNPNLYWYRQAAGRGLQLLFYSVGIGQISSEVPQNLSASRPQDRQFILSSKKLLLSDSGFYLCAWRDFSESSQETQYFGPGTRLLVL.